The clone carrying this T cell receptor (beta chain) was detected a few times. Two oligonucleotides, mixed equimolar, formed the beta constant-region primer covering TRBC1 and TRBC2. TCRdb used MiXCR to reprocess the UMI-ligation and nested PCR reads, holding one entry per CDR3 protein. The sample lists some 150,000 distinct CDR3 sequences; about 17% were seen once. These data belong to a study of naive and memory T cell subsets. The CDR3 sequence is 15 residues long. Germline loops: CDR1 LGHDT, CDR2 YNNKEL (reference sequence). V lost 0 bases and J 9 bases, leaving 17 bases between the germline ends.

The chain uses TRBV3-1 and TRBJ2-5; TRBD2 is a possible D gene (5 bases). This sequence was found in a human donor in good health. Sequenced sample: naive CD4+ T cells from blood. The CDR3 loop is CASSQDPNGLPSQYF. The CDR3, as DNA: TGTGCCAGCAGCCAAGACCCTAACGGACTGCCCTCCCAGTACTTC.